The 24 T cell receptor beta chains listed next were all sequenced from one sample in a study of OX40 agonist ivuxolimab in advanced cancers. Sequencing was performed with immunoSEQ multiplex PCR; in TCRdb, only in-frame clones are kept and a portion is missing. The sample shows tens of thousands of clones, over 80% of them seen only once. Sequenced material: CD4+ or CD8+ T cells sorted from blood, taken in a trial of the OX40 agonist ivuxolimab. The receptors come from an adult with an advanced solid tumor such as melanoma, head and neck, liver or kidney cancer.

DNA for the CDR3: TGTGCCAGCAGCCCTCGGGCCCCCTCCGGCTATGGCTACACCTTC. This sequence encodes CASSPRAPSGYGYTF. The rearrangement links TRBV5-5 to TRBJ1-2; the D is unclear. This CDR3 is built from 15 residues. Looked up from germline, CDR1 is SGHKS and CDR2 is YYEKEE (reference sequence). Trimming took off 4 bases at V and 4 bases at J, with 17 bases between the two ends.

CDR3 DNA sequence: TGTGCCAGCAGTTTCCGGGGCCGCGACACCGGGGAGCTGTTTTTT. This translates into CASSFRGRDTGELFF. V is TRBV6-6 and J is TRBJ2-2; D is tentatively TRBD1 or TRBD2 (5 bases each). V was cut by 4 bases and J by 3 bases, with 12 bases left in between. From germline, CDR1 is MNHNY and CDR2 SVGAGI (reference sequence). This CDR3 spans 15 amino acids.

The chain has TRBV6-5 and TRBJ2-1; 9 bases fit TRBD1. The CDR3 sequence is 15 residues long. CDR1 is MNHEY, CDR2 SVGAGI, per germline. The V segment lost 2 bases and the J segment 6 bases; nucleotides outside the gene matches: 5. CDR3 coding DNA: TGTGCCAGCAGTTACGCGGGACAGGGTATCAATGAGCAGTTCTTC. It yields the protein CASSYAGQGINEQFF.

The V call is TRBV5-6, the J call TRBJ2-5, with TRBD1 identical over 10 bases. Losses at the gene ends were 4 bases for V and 3 bases for J; bases not matched to a gene: 3. This CDR3 is 14 amino acids long. Germline V gene sequence: CDR1 SGHDT, CDR2 YYEEEE. In nucleotides, the CDR3 is TGTGCCAGCAGCGTAGGGACAGGGGAAGAGACCCAGTACTTC. As protein: CASSVGTGEETQYF.

CDR3 in DNA: TGTGCCAGCAGTAACCAGGGAGATACGCAGTATTTT. It encodes CASSNQGDTQYF. The rearrangement links TRBV6-5 to TRBJ2-3; D may be TRBD1 (5 bases). Germline V gives CDR1 MNHEY, CDR2 SVGAGI. V lost 5 bases and J lost 5, with 8 bases in between. This CDR3 spans 12 amino acids.

The genes are TRBV27 and TRBJ2-7; 9 bases agree with TRBD2. Germline V gene sequence: CDR1 MNHEY, CDR2 SMNVEV (reference sequence). The V segment lost 6 bases and the J segment 7 bases; nucleotides outside the gene matches: 16. This CDR3 comprises 16 residues. CDR3 sequence (DNA): TGTGCCAGCAGCCGGGGGTCGGCTAGCGGGATAGCAGAGCAGTACTTC. This codes for CASSRGSASGIAEQYF.

This sequence joins TRBV18 and TRBJ1-5, with TRBD1 as a possible D gene (6 bases). The germline CDR1 and CDR2 sequences are KGHSH and LQKENI. The CDR3 loop spans 16 amino acids. With 1 base removed from V and 8 bases from J, the gap between germline ends came to 18 bases. CDR3 in DNA: TGTGCCAGCTCACCACGGGGGCCCGACCCACGGGAGCCCCAGCATTTT. This sequence encodes CASSPRGPDPREPQHF.

V usage is TRBV18 and J usage is TRBJ2-1; D ambiguous. The CDR3 covers 14 residues. V was trimmed by 0 bases and J by 4 bases, leaving 7 bases between them. Germline CDR1 is KGHSH and CDR2 is LQKENI. DNA of the CDR3: TGTGCCAGCTCACCACCGGGCCTATACAATGAGCAGTTCTTC. Its protein is CASSPPGLYNEQFF.

The rearrangement joins TRBV2 to TRBJ2-7; 10 bases fit TRBD2. This CDR3 has 15 residues. CDR1 and CDR2 (germline): SNHLY, FYNNEI. V lost 5 bases, J lost 5 bases, and 9 bases stayed unmatched. The CDR3 DNA follows: TGTGCCAGCAGTCCCGGGACTAGCGTTGGGCACGAGCAGTACGTC. Protein: CASSPGTSVGHEQYV.

The rearrangement links TRBV19 to TRBJ1-1; D not certain. Trimming stripped 7 bases from V and 0 bases from J, with 9 bases between. The length of the CDR3 is 13 residues. CDR1 and CDR2 (germline): LNHDA, SQIVND (reference sequence). In DNA form, the CDR3 reads TGTGCCAGTAACCGGGGTATGAACACTGAAGCTTTCTTT. Amino acids: CASNRGMNTEAFF. The full variable domain, completed using reference TRBV19 and TRBJ1-1, is DGGITQSPKYLFRKEGQNVTLSCEQNLNHDAMYWYRQDPGQGLRLIYYSQIVNDFQKGDIAEGYSVSREKKESFPLTVTSAQKNPTAFYLCASNRGMNTEAFFGQGTRLTVV.

The chain carries TRBV4-1 and TRBJ2-1; 12 bases fit TRBD2. The CDR3 runs to 17 residues. The germline V gene encodes CDR1 MGHRA and CDR2 YSYEKL. J lost 8 bases, V lost 2 bases, and 10 bases had no gene match. CDR3 sequence (DNA): TGCGCCAGCAGCCAACGACAGTCGACTAGCGGGAGCGATGAGCAGTTCTTC. This codes for CASSQRQSTSGSDEQFF.

This clone occurred once. V and J are TRBV28 and TRBJ1-4; no firm D call. The length of the CDR3 is 16 residues. V lost 3 bases and J 4 bases, leaving 15 bases between the germline ends. CDR1 is MDHEN, CDR2 SYDVKM, per germline. In DNA, the CDR3 is TGTGCCAGCAGTTTGGGCCCCCCGGAGGATAATGAAAAACTGTTTTTT. Translation: CASSLGPPEDNEKLFF.

The chain is built from TRBV7-9 and TRBJ1-1, with TRBD1 as a possible D gene (5 bases). The CDR3 sequence is 16 residues long. From germline, CDR1 is SEHNR and CDR2 FQNEAQ (reference sequence). The ends were cut back, 1 base at V and 6 bases at J, with 18 bases in the middle. For the CDR3, the DNA is TGTGCCAGCAGCTTAGAGGGGTCCAGGATTTGGGCTGAAGCTTTCTTT. Encoded protein: CASSLEGSRIWAEAFF.

The chain employs TRBV9 and TRBJ2-1, with 11 bases fitting TRBD2. Germline V gene sequence: CDR1 SGDLS, CDR2 YYNGEE. J was trimmed by 9 bases and V by 1 base; bases with no gene match: 3. The CDR3 consists of 14 residues. In DNA, the CDR3 is TGTGCCAGCAGCGTAACTAGCGGGAGAGGTGAGCAGTTCTTC. Residues: CASSVTSGRGEQFF.

The chain employs TRBV19 and TRBJ2-7; D remains unclear. The CDR3 is 12 residues long. Trimming cost V 5 bases and J 3 bases, with 8 bases left between them. Germline values: CDR1 LNHDA, CDR2 SQIVND (reference sequence). CDR3 sequence reads: CASSPNYYEQYF. The CDR3, as DNA: TGTGCCAGTAGTCCTAACTACTACGAGCAGTACTTC.

This sequence joins TRBV6-6 and TRBJ2-7; D tentatively reads TRBD1 or TRBD2 (5 bases each). There are 15 residues in the CDR3. Trimming took off 5 bases at V and 5 bases at J, with 19 bases between the two ends. Germline V gene sequence: CDR1 MNHNY, CDR2 SVGAGI (reference sequence). The CDR3 DNA follows: TGTGCCAGCAGTCCCGGGACCGGACTCGGGGACGAGCAGTACGTC. Protein product: CASSPGTGLGDEQYV.

CDR3 protein: CASSAQSGWNEQFF. For the CDR3, the DNA is TGTGCCAGCAGCGCCCAATCGGGTTGGAATGAGCAGTTCTTC. This rearrangement joins TRBV5-4 to TRBJ2-1, with D unresolved. The germline V and J ends were trimmed by 4 bases and 7 bases, with 15 bases remaining between them. Germline V gene lookup returns CDR1 SGHNT and CDR2 YYREEE (reference sequence). This CDR3 spans 14 amino acids.

V usage is TRBV15 and J usage is TRBJ2-3; 8 nucleotides line up with TRBD2. The ends lost 0 bases at V and 4 bases at J; junction bases unmatched: 6. The CDR3 runs to 16 residues. The germline V gene has CDR1 LNHNV and CDR2 YYDKDF (reference sequence). The DNA of the CDR3 is TGTGCCACCAGCAGAGATCTAGCGGGCCCCCCAGATACGCAGTATTTT. Translating gives CATSRDLAGPPDTQYF.

The DNA for the CDR3 is TGTGCCAGCAGCTCATTCCAGGTATTGGAGACCCAGTACTTC. Protein product: CASSSFQVLETQYF. The chain combines TRBV11-2 with TRBJ2-5; D uncertain. Germline loops: CDR1 SGHAT, CDR2 FQNNGV. The CDR3 has 14 amino acids. V lost 4 bases and J lost 5, with 14 bases in between.

The chain joins TRBV28 to TRBJ1-5; no reliable D call. The V end lost 5 bases, the J end lost 4 bases, and 12 bases lay between the germline ends. Germline V lookup: CDR1 MDHEN, CDR2 SYDVKM. The CDR3 contains 14 residues. In nucleotides, the CDR3 is TGTGCCAGCAGTACGCGGGCCTCAAATCAGCCCCAGCATTTT. Translating it yields CASSTRASNQPQHF.

V gene TRBV11-2 combines with J gene TRBJ2-1; the D call may be TRBD1 or TRBD2 (5 bases each). CDR1 and CDR2 (germline): SGHAT, FQNNGV. CDR3 length equals 16 residues. V shed 0 bases and J shed 5 bases, with 14 bases lying between them. The CDR3 loop is CASSLEGRGFNNEQFF. The CDR3 nucleotides read TGTGCCAGCAGCTTAGAGGGACGGGGATTCAACAATGAGCAGTTCTTC. Drawing the rest from reference TRBV11-2 and TRBJ2-1, the complete variable domain is EAGVAQSPRYKIIEKRQSVAFWCNPISGHATLYWYQQILGQGPKLLIQFQNNGVVDDSQLPKDRFSAERLKGVDSTLKIQPAKLEDSAVYLCASSLEGRGFNNEQFFGPGTRLTVL.

CDR3: CASSPGLGTGREQYF. In DNA form, the CDR3 reads TGTGCCAGCAGTCCCGGTTTGGGCACAGGCCGCGAGCAGTACTTC. The genes are TRBV27 and TRBJ2-7; tentatively, D is TRBD1 (5 bases). Trimming pared 5 bases from V and 6 bases from J, leaving 20 bases between. The germline gives CDR1 MNHEY, CDR2 SMNVEV (reference sequence). The CDR3 runs 15 residues.

The chain has TRBV10-2 and TRBJ1-2; D may be TRBD1 (6 bases). The CDR3 runs 16 residues. CDR1 is WSHSY and CDR2 is SAAADI in the germline V gene. V was clipped by 6 bases and J by 8 bases, with 25 bases between them. This CDR3 reads CASSRSGQRTLEGYTF. In nucleotides, the CDR3 is TGCGCCAGCAGCAGGTCAGGACAGAGGACCCTTGAGGGCTACACCTTC.

The chain links TRBV7-9 to TRBJ2-1; D call uncertain. The germline V and J ends were trimmed by 4 bases and 7 bases, with 14 bases remaining between them. The germline gives CDR1 SEHNR, CDR2 FQNEAQ (reference sequence). The CDR3 runs 14 residues. The CDR3: CASSSTLRDNEQFF. DNA of the CDR3: TGTGCCAGCAGCTCTACCCTAAGGGATAATGAGCAGTTCTTC.